The source of this TCR beta chain is a study of regulatory T cells in long-lasting Graves disease. General study points: Authors noted too few samples as a limitation.

Trimming removed 5 bases at V and 8 bases at J, with 15 bases between. The CDR3 has 14 residues. Time point given: newly diagnosed GD, antithyroid drugs for less than 3 months. PBMC-extracted RNA yielded the TCR library. A blood draw put approximately 9 milliliters of peripheral blood into EDTA tubes. This clonotype was recorded many times. Its antigen is not identified. Arm-PCR of CDR3 regions and iRepertoire HTBI primers were the basis on which TCR beta libraries were built. TCRdb reprocessed the multiplex PCR reads with MiXCR, giving one entry per CDR3 protein. Of over 350,000 distinct CDR3 sequences listed, approximately 15% are singletons. These data were likewise used in another study, on T cells in Graves' hyperthyroidism and ophthalmopathy. Per that study: Most clonotypes expanded in thyroid above 0.001 were likewise present in blood.

This TCR came from a woman between 50 and 59 years old with Graves disease. Sequenced material: peripheral blood mononuclear cells (PBMCs), taken at new diagnosis, from a patient treated with antithyroid drugs. This chain links TRBV12-3 or TRBV12-4 with TRBJ1-4; D unclear. The CDR3 is CASSLSPVGEKLFF. In nucleotides, the CDR3 is TGTGCCAGCAGTCTCTCCCCTGTTGGGGAAAAACTGTTTTTT.